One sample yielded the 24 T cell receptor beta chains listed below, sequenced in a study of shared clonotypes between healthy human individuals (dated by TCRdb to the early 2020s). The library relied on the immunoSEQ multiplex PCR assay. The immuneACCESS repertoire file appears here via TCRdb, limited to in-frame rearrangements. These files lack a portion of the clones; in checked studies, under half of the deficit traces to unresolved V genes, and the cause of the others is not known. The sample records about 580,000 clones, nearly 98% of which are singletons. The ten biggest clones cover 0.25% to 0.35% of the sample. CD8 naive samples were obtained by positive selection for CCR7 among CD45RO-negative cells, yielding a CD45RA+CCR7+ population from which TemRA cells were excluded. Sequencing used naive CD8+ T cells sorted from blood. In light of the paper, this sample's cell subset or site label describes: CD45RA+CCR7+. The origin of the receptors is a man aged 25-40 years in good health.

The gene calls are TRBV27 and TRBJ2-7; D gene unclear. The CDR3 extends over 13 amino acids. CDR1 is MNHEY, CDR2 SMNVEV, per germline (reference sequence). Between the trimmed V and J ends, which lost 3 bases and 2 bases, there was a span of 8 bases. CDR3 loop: CASSFLGTYEQYF. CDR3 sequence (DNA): TGTGCCAGCAGTTTTCTGGGAACCTACGAGCAGTACTTC.

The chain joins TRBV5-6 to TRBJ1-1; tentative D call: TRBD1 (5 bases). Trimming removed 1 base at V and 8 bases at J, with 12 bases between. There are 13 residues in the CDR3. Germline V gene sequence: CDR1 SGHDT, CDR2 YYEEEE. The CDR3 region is CASSLTDSPEAFF. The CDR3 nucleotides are TGTGCCAGCAGCTTGACCGACAGCCCGGAAGCTTTCTTT.

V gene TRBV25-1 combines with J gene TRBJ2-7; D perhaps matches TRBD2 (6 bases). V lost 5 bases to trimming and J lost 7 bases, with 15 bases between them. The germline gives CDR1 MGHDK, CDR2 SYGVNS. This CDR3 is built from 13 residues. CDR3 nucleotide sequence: TGTGCCAGCAGTCTGCGTCCGGGGGAAGAGCAGTACTTC. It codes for CASSLRPGEEQYF.

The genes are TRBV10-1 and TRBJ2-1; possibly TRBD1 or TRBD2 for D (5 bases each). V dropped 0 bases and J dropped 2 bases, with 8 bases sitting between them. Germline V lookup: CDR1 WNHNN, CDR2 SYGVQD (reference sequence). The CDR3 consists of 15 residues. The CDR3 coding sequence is TGCGCCAGCAGTGAGTCGGGGGATCCCTACAATGAGCAGTTCTTC. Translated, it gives CASSESGDPYNEQFF.

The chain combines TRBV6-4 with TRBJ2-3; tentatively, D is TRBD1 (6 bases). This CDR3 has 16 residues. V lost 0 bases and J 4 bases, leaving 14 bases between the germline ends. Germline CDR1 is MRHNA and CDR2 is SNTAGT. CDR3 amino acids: CASSDSIRGGSDTQYF. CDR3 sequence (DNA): TGTGCCAGCAGTGACTCGATTAGAGGGGGATCAGATACGCAGTATTTT.

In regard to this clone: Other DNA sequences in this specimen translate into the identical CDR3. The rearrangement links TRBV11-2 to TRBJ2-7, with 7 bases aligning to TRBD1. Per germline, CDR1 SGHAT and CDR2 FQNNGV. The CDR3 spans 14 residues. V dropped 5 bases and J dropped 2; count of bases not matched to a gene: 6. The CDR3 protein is CASSLGQGAYEQYF. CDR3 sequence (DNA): TGTGCCAGCAGCCTGGGGCAGGGGGCCTACGAGCAGTACTTC.

The CDR3 sequence: CASSSFGQSYEQYF. The CDR3 DNA sequence: TGTGCCAGCAGCTCGTTCGGACAGTCCTACGAGCAGTACTTC. The V call is TRBV11-2, the J call TRBJ2-7; D perhaps matches TRBD1 (6 bases). The CDR3 totals 14 residues. V was trimmed by 4 bases and J by 1 base, leaving 11 bases between them. CDR1 and CDR2 (germline): SGHAT, FQNNGV.

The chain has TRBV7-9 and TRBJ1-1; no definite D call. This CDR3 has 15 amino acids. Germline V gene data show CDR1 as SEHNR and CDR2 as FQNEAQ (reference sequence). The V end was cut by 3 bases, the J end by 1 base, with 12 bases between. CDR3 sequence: CASSLWPLGNTEAFF. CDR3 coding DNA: TGTGCCAGCAGCTTGTGGCCACTAGGGAACACTGAAGCTTTCTTT. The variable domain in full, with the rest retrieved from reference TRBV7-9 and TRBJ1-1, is DTGVSQNPRHKITKRGQNVTFRCDPISEHNRLYWYRQTLGQGPEFLTYFQNEAQLEKSRLLSDRFSAERPKGSFSTLEIQRTEQGDSAMYLCASSLWPLGNTEAFFGQGTRLTVV.

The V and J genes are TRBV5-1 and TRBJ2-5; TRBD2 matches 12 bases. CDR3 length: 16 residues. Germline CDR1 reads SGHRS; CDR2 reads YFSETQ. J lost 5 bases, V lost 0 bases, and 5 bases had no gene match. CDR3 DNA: TGCGCCAGCAGCTTGGAACTAGCGGGAGGAGGGGAGACCCAGTACTTC. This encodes CASSLELAGGGETQYF.

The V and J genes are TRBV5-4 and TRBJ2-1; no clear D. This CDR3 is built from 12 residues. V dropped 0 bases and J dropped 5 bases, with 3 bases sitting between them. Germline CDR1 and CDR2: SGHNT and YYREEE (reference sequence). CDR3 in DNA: TGTGCCAGCAGCTTGGAAGACAATGAGCAGTTCTTC. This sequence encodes CASSLEDNEQFF.

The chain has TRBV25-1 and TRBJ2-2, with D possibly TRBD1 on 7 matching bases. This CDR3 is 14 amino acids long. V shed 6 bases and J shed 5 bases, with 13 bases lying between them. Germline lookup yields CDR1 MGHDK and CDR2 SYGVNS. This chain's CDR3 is CASRGQGGTGELFF. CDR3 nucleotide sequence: TGTGCCAGCAGGGGGCAGGGGGGAACCGGGGAGCTGTTTTTT.

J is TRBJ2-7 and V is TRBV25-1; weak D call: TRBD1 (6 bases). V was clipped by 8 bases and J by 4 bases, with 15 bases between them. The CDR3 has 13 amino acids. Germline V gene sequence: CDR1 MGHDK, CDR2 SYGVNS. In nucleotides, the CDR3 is TGTGCCAGCTCTAGGGGGACGGGATACGAGCAGTACTTC. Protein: CASSRGTGYEQYF.

CDR3 nucleotide sequence: TGTGCCAGCAGTGAAAGACAACCCAGCAATCAGCCCCAGCATTTT. Translation: CASSERQPSNQPQHF. V gene TRBV2 combines with J gene TRBJ1-5; D remains ambiguous. Trimming took off 2 bases at V and 1 base at J, with 9 bases between the two ends. The germline CDR1 and CDR2 sequences are SNHLY and FYNNEI. This CDR3 is 15 amino acids long. The entire variable domain, with the rest obtained from reference TRBV2 and TRBJ1-5, is as follows: EPEVTQTPSHQVTQMGQEVILRCVPISNHLYFYWYRQILGQKVEFLVSFYNNEISEKSEIFDDQFSVERPDGSNFTLKIRSTKLEDSAMYFCASSERQPSNQPQHFGDGTRLSIL.

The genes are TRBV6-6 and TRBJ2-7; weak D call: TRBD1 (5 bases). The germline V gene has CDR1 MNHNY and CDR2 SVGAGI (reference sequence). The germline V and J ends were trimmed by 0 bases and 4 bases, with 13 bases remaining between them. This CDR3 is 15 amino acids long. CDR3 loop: CASSYSKRGSYEQYF. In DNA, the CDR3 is TGTGCCAGCAGTTACTCGAAAAGGGGCTCTTACGAGCAGTACTTC.

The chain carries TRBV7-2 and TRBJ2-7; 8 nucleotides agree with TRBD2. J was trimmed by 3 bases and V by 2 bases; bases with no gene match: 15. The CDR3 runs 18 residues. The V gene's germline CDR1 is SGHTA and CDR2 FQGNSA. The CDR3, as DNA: TGTGCCAGCAGCTTAAATCGGGACGGGAGGGCCAGGGGCTACGAGCAGTACTTC. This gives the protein CASSLNRDGRARGYEQYF.

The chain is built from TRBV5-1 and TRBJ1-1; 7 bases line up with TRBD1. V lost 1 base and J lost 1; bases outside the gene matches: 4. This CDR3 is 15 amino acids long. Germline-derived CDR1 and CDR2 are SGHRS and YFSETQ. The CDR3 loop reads CASSLSGTANTEAFF. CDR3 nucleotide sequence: TGCGCCAGCAGCTTGTCCGGGACAGCGAACACTGAAGCTTTCTTT.

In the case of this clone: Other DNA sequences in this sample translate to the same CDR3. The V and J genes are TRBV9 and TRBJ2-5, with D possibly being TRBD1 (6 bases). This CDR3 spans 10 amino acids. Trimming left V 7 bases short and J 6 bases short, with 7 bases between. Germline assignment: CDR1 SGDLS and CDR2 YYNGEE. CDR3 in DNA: TGTGCCAGCGGGGGCAAGACCCAGTACTTC. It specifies CASGGKTQYF. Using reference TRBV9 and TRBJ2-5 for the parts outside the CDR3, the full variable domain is DSGVTQTPKHLITATGQRVTLRCSPRSGDLSVYWYQQSLDQGLQFLIQYYNGEERAKGNILERFSAQQFPDLHSELNLSSLELGDSALYFCASGGKTQYFGPGTRLLVL.

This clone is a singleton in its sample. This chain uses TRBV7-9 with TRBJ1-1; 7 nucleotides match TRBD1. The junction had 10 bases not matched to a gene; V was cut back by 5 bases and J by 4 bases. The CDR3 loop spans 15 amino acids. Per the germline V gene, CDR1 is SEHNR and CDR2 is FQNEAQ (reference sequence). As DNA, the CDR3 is TGTGCCAGCAGCATTGCACAGGGGAAAGCCACTGAAGCTTTCTTT. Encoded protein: CASSIAQGKATEAFF.

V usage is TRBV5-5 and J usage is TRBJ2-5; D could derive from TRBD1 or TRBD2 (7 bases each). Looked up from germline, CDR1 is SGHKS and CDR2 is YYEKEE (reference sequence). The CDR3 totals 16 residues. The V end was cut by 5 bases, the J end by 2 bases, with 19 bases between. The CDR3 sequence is CASSETGGQLQETQYF. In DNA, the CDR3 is TGTGCCAGCAGTGAGACGGGGGGACAGCTACAAGAGACCCAGTACTTC.

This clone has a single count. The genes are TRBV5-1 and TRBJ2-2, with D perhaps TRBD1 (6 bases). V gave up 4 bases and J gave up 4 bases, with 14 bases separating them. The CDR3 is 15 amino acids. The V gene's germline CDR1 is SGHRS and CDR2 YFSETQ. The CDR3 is CASSPSGVATGELFF. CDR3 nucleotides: TGCGCCAGCAGCCCATCAGGGGTAGCCACCGGGGAGCTGTTTTTT.

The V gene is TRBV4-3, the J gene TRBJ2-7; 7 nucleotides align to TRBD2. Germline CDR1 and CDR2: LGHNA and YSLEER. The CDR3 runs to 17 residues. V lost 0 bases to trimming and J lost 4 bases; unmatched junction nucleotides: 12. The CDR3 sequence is CASSQDVRTSVSYEQYF. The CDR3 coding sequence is TGCGCCAGCAGCCAAGACGTTCGCACTAGCGTATCGTACGAGCAGTACTTC.

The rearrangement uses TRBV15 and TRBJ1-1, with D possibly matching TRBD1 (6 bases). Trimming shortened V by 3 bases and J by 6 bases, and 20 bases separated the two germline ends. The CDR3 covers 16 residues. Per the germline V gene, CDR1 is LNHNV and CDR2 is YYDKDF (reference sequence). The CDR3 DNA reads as TGTGCCACCAGCAGCGCGAGGGGGACGGTGGTACCTGAAGCTTTCTTT. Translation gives CATSSARGTVVPEAFF.

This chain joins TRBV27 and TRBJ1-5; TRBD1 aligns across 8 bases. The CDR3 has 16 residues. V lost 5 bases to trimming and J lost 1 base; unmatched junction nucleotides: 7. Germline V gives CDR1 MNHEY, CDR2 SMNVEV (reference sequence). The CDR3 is CASSLRGRGSNQPQHF. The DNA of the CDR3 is TGTGCCAGCAGTCTCAGGGGGCGCGGGAGCAATCAGCCCCAGCATTTT.

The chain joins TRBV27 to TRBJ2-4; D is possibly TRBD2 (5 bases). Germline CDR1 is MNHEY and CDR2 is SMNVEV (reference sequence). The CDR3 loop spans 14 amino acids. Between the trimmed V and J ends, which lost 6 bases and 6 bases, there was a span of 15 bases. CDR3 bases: TGTGCCAGCAGCTCCCCGGGGTGGCCAAACATTCAGTACTTC. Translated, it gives CASSSPGWPNIQYF.